Shown below are 24 T cell receptor beta chains from a single sample sequenced in a study of blood T cell repertoires in COVID-19. Clones were sequenced by immunoSEQ multiplex PCR, and TCRdb holds only the in-frame ones, with some missing. The sample shows about 220,000 clones, around 89% of them seen only once. The source material was PBMCs or T cells enriched from blood (not recorded which). Every receptor here comes from a woman aged 18-29 years in a cohort exposed to, infected with or recovered from COVID-19 (not recorded which).

This rearrangement joins TRBV2 to TRBJ2-1; 13 bases map to TRBD2. In germline, CDR1 is SNHLY, CDR2 FYNNEI. Losses at the gene ends were 4 bases for V and 8 bases for J; bases not matched to a gene: 5. CDR3 length: 15 amino acids. CDR3 coding DNA: TGTGCCAGCAGTGTACTAGCGGGGGGGATGTATGAGCAGTTCTTC. Translation gives CASSVLAGGMYEQFF.

CDR3 protein: CASQGEPYSNQPQHF. Here the CDR3 DNA reads TGTGCCTCCCAGGGGGAGCCCTATAGCAATCAGCCCCAGCATTTT. The chain combines TRBV19 with TRBJ1-5; 7 bases agree with TRBD1. This CDR3 spans 15 amino acids. Germline V gives CDR1 LNHDA, CDR2 SQIVND (reference sequence). V lost 11 bases to trimming and J lost 0 bases; unmatched junction nucleotides: 10.

DNA of the CDR3: TGCGCCAGCAGCTTAGAGGGGGCGTCTGGTGAAAAACTGTTTTTT. The encoded protein is CASSLEGASGEKLFF. The chain uses TRBV5-1 and TRBJ1-4; 7 bases are a match to TRBD1. The CDR3 totals 15 residues. Germline CDR1 and CDR2: SGHRS and YFSETQ. Trimming cost V 2 bases and J 7 bases; bases outside gene matches: 8.

This clone has just one count. The chain joins TRBV7-8 to TRBJ2-5, with D perhaps matching TRBD2 (5 bases). Trimming stripped 2 bases from V and 4 bases from J, with 11 bases between. The CDR3 totals 14 residues. Germline V gives CDR1 SGHVS, CDR2 FQNEAQ. The chain's CDR3 is CASSLLEGRETQYF. In DNA form, the CDR3 reads TGTGCCAGCAGCTTATTAGAGGGCCGAGAGACCCAGTACTTC.

This rearrangement joins TRBV3-1 (or the pseudogene TRBV3-2) to TRBJ2-6; D is uncertain. CDR1 is LGHDT and CDR2 is YNNKEL in the germline V gene (reference sequence). Trimming took 4 bases from V and 0 from J, leaving 7 bases between them. This CDR3 contains 15 residues. CDR3 protein: CASSLPGSGANVLTF. CDR3 bases: TGTGCCAGCAGCCTGCCAGGCTCTGGGGCCAACGTCCTGACTTTC.

The rearrangement links TRBV21-1 to TRBJ2-3; the table calls TRBD2, which could not be checked here. TRBV21-1 is listed as a pseudogene. CDR3 length: 18 amino acids. In nucleotides, the CDR3 is TGTGCCAGCAGAGGAAGGCGAGCGGGAAGACGACAGATAGATACGCAGTATTTT. Translated: CASRGRRAGRRQIDTQYF.

The chain couples TRBV7-9 to TRBJ2-6; 9 bases fit TRBD1. Losses at the gene ends were 5 bases for V and 0 bases for J; bases not matched to a gene: 5. The germline gives CDR1 SEHNR, CDR2 FQNEAQ (reference sequence). The CDR3 has 17 amino acids. The CDR3 region is CASSPGQGFSGANVLTF. In DNA, the CDR3 is TGTGCCAGCAGCCCGGGACAGGGTTTCTCTGGGGCCAACGTCCTGACTTTC.

The V gene is TRBV4-1, the J gene TRBJ1-6, with 9 bases aligning to TRBD1. Germline V CDR1 and CDR2: MGHRA, YSYEKL. After removal of 4 bases from V and 6 bases from J, the junction contained 7 bases not matched to a gene. CDR3 length: 16 amino acids. DNA for the CDR3: TGCGCCAGCAGCCGGGGACAGGGAATTAGTAATTCACCCCTCCACTTT. It is translated as CASSRGQGISNSPLHF.

The gene calls are TRBV3-1 (or the pseudogene TRBV3-2) and TRBJ2-3, with D possibly TRBD1 on 6 matching bases. The V end was cut by 2 bases, the J end by 2 bases, with 14 bases between. This CDR3 region has 16 residues. Germline loops: CDR1 LGHDT, CDR2 YNNKEL (reference sequence). CDR3 residues: CASSQTLGAVTDTQYF. The DNA of the CDR3 is TGTGCCAGCAGCCAAACGTTGGGGGCCGTCACAGATACGCAGTATTTT.

The V call is TRBV19, the J call TRBJ1-2, with D perhaps TRBD1 (6 bases). The V end lost 4 bases, the J end lost 1 base, and 13 bases lay between the germline ends. The germline CDR1 and CDR2 sequences are LNHDA and SQIVND (reference sequence). CDR3 length equals 15 residues. Here the CDR3 DNA reads TGTGCCAGTAGTACAACCGGGACAATTAACTATGGCTACACCTTC. This gives the protein CASSTTGTINYGYTF.

This clone was counted a single time. The chain links TRBV29-1 to TRBJ2-1; the match to TRBD1 covers 10 bases. V lost 7 bases, J lost 5 bases, and 8 bases stayed unmatched. The CDR3 runs 14 residues. Germline V gene lookup returns CDR1 SQVTM and CDR2 ANQGSEA. The CDR3 DNA reads as TGCAGCGCTCCACGGGGGACAGGGGACAATGAGCAGTTCTTC. Translated, it gives CSAPRGTGDNEQFF.

V gene TRBV28 combines with J gene TRBJ1-5; D gene ambiguous. CDR1 is MDHEN, CDR2 SYDVKM, per germline. Trimming stripped 7 bases from V and 5 bases from J, with 9 bases between. This CDR3 has 12 amino acids. The DNA of the CDR3 is TGTGCCAGCATTTCCGGGGATCAGCCCCAGCATTTT. This gives the protein CASISGDQPQHF.

The rearrangement links TRBV5-4 to TRBJ2-5; 12 nucleotides agree with TRBD2. Losses at the gene ends were 1 base for V and 5 bases for J; bases not matched to a gene: 12. Germline CDR1 and CDR2: SGHNT and YYREEE (reference sequence). The CDR3 has 18 amino acids. CDR3 in DNA: TGTGCCAGCAGCTTGAAAGGTTCTAGCGGGAGGGCCGGGGAGACCCAGTACTTC. Its translation: CASSLKGSSGRAGETQYF.

The chain is built from TRBV12-3 or TRBV12-4 and TRBJ1-2; D unclear. Deletions cut 6 bases from V and 6 bases from J, with 14 bases between. The CDR3 is 13 residues long. In nucleotides, the CDR3 is TGTGCCAGCAGCCCCCTGCGGATAAATGGCTACACCTTC. This translates into CASSPLRINGYTF.

The chain links TRBV6-1 to TRBJ1-1; TRBD1 matches at 7 bases. CDR1 and CDR2 from the germline V gene are MNHNS and SASEGT. The CDR3 has 14 amino acids. J was trimmed by 11 bases and V by 2 bases; bases with no gene match: 11. CDR3 loop: CASSEWTGPLRAFF. The CDR3 DNA reads TGTGCCAGCAGTGAATGGACAGGACCCTTGAGGGCTTTCTTT.

V usage is TRBV7-9 and J usage is TRBJ1-5; 9 positions agree with TRBD1. The trim removed 4 bases at V and 4 bases at J, leaving 5 bases unmatched. The CDR3 loop spans 15 amino acids. Germline V gene lookup returns CDR1 SEHNR and CDR2 FQNEAQ (reference sequence). The CDR3 DNA follows: TGTGCCAGCAGCTGGGGGACAGGGTCGAATCAGCCCCAGCATTTT. Protein product: CASSWGTGSNQPQHF.

The rearrangement links TRBV3-1 (or the pseudogene TRBV3-2) to TRBJ2-7, with 9 bases that match TRBD2. V dropped 1 base and J dropped 5; count of bases not matched to a gene: 6. CDR3 size: 15 residues. Germline CDR1 and CDR2: LGHDT and YNNKEL (reference sequence). This CDR3 reads CASSQGGAGGNEQYF. In nucleotides, the CDR3 is TGTGCCAGCAGCCAAGGAGGCGCGGGGGGGAACGAGCAGTACTTC.

The genes are TRBV19 and TRBJ2-1; D is ambiguous. CDR1 and CDR2 (germline): LNHDA, SQIVND (reference sequence). The CDR3 spans 13 residues. V gave up 3 bases and J gave up 5 bases, with 8 bases separating them. In DNA, the CDR3 is TGTGCCAGTAGTATGGCTAGACACAATGAGCAGTTCTTC. This encodes CASSMARHNEQFF.

The V and J genes are TRBV5-4 and TRBJ1-4; D is perhaps TRBD1 (6 bases). The germline CDR1 and CDR2 sequences are SGHNT and YYREEE (reference sequence). Trimming stripped 4 bases from V and 2 bases from J, with 15 bases between. CDR3 size: 16 residues. The CDR3 DNA sequence: TGTGCCAGCAGCCGCGGGGAGGGGGTGACTAATGAAAAACTGTTTTTT. This codes for CASSRGEGVTNEKLFF.

The chain carries TRBV5-1 and TRBJ1-2; D is unclear. The CDR3 sequence is 14 residues long. The V end lost 0 bases, the J end lost 4 bases, and 10 bases lay between the germline ends. Germline V gives CDR1 SGHRS, CDR2 YFSETQ. The CDR3 sequence: CASSLGQEVYGYTF. The CDR3 DNA follows: TGCGCCAGCAGCTTGGGGCAGGAGGTCTATGGCTACACCTTC.

The rearrangement links TRBV19 to TRBJ2-7, with TRBD2 identical over 11 bases. V lost 4 bases and J lost 3; bases outside the gene matches: 5. Germline CDR1 reads LNHDA; CDR2 reads SQIVND (reference sequence). The CDR3 extends over 15 amino acids. The CDR3 protein is CASSTAGTSGYEQYF. CDR3 in DNA: TGTGCCAGTAGTACCGCTGGGACTAGCGGCTACGAGCAGTACTTC.

The table lists this clone with a few counts. This chain joins TRBV29-1 and TRBJ2-2; TRBD2 agrees at 10 bases. This CDR3 region has 15 residues. Germline CDR1 is SQVTM and CDR2 is ANQGSEA. V was pared by 4 bases and J by 7 bases, with 9 bases of the junction left unmatched. DNA for the CDR3: TGCAGCGTTGCTAGCGGGAGAAGAGGAGACGGGGAGCTGTTTTTT. Its protein product is CSVASGRRGDGELFF.

The rearrangement uses TRBV7-6 and TRBJ1-2; the D gene is possibly TRBD1 (6 bases). Germline values: CDR1 SGHVS, CDR2 FNYEAQ. The CDR3 is 16 residues long. The ends were cut back, 5 bases at V and 3 bases at J, with 19 bases in the middle. The DNA for the CDR3 is TGTGCCAGCAGCCTAACAACAGGGTGGAGAGACTATGGCTACACCTTC. Translation gives CASSLTTGWRDYGYTF. The whole variable domain, remainder taken from reference TRBV7-6 and TRBJ1-2, is GAGVSQSPRYKVTKRGQDVALRCDPISGHVSLYWYRQALGQGPEFLTYFNYEAQQDKSGLPNDRFSAERPEGSISTLTIQRTEQRDSAMYRCASSLTTGWRDYGYTFGSGTRLTVV.

The gene calls are TRBV10-3 and TRBJ2-3, with 9 bases matching TRBD2. Germline CDR1 is ENHRY and CDR2 is SYGVKD. Trimming took 10 bases from V and 5 from J; bases not matched to a gene: 16. The CDR3 is made up of 16 amino acids. CDR3 amino acids: CATFPRLAGLVDTQYF. The CDR3 region has the DNA TGTGCCACCTTTCCGAGGCTAGCGGGGTTGGTAGATACGCAGTATTTT.